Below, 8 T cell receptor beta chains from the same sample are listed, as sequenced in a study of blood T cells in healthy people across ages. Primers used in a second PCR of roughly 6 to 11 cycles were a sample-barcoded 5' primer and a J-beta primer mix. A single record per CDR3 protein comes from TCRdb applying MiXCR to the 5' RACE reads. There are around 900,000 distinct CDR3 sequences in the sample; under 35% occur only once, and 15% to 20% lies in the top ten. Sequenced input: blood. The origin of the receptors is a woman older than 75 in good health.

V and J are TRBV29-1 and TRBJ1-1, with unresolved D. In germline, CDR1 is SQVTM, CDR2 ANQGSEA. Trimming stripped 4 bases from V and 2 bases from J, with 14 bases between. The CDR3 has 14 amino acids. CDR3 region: CSVAFGTRNTEAFF. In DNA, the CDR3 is TGCAGCGTTGCTTTTGGTACCAGAAACACTGAAGCTTTCTTT.

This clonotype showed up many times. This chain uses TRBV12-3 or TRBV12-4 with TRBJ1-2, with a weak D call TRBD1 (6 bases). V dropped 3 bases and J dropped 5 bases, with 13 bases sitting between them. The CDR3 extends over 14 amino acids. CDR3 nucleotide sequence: TGTGCCAGCAGTTTTTCGAAGGGACAATATGGCTACACCTTC. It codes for CASSFSKGQYGYTF.

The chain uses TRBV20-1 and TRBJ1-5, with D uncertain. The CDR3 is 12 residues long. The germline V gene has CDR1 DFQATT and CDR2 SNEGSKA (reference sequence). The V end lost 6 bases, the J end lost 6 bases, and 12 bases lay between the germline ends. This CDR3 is CSAEVFGQPQHF. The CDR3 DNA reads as TGCAGTGCGGAGGTGTTTGGTCAGCCCCAGCATTTT.

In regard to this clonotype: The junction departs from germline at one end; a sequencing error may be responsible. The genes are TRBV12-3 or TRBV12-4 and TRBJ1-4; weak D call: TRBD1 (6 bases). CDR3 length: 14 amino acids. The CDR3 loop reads CAGSRKGGGEKLFF. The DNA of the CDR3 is TGTGCCGGCAGCCGAAAGGGGGGCGGTGAAAAACTGTTTTTT.

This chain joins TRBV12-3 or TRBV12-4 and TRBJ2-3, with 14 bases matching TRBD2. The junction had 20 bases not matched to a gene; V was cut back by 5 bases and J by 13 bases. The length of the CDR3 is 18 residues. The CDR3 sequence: CASSLTGLAGGVAERKYF. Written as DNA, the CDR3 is TGTGCCAGCAGTCTCACAGGACTAGCGGGGGGCGTAGCAGAGCGGAAGTATTTT.

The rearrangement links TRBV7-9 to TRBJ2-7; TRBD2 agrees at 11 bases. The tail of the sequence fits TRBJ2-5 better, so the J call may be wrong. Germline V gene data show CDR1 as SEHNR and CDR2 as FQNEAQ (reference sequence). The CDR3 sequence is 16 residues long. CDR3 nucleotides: TGTGCCAGCAGCTCCCCAGTTAGCGGGAGGGTCGAGACCCAGTACTTC. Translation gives CASSSPVSGRVETQYF.

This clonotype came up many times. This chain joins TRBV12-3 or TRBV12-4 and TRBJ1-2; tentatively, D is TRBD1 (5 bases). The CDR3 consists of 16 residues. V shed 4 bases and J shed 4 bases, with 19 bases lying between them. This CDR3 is CASSSLLFRAFYGYTF. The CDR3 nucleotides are TGTGCCAGCAGTTCCTTGTTGTTCAGGGCCTTCTATGGCTACACCTTC.

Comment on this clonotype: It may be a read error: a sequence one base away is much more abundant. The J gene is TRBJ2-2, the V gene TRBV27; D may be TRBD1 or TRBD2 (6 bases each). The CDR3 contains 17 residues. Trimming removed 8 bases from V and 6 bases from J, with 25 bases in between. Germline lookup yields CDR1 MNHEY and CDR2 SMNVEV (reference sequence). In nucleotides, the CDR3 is TGTGCCAGCGGTCCCATACGAGGAGGGGGAAAACCCGGGGAGCTGTTTTTT. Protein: CASGPIRGGGKPGELFF.